A single sample gave rise to the 12 T cell receptor beta chains below, sequenced in a study of response to subunit inactivated influenza vaccine. Each CDR3 protein is one row after TCRdb ran MiXCR on the RT-PCR reads. The sample includes around 850,000 distinct CDR3 sequences, under 20% of them seen just once. The input for sequencing was PBMCs from blood, taken about 5 days after vaccination. These receptors all stem from a man aged 50 to 60 who received an inactivated influenza vaccine.

This clonotype was observed at least ten times. The chain carries TRBV4-2 and TRBJ2-2; tentatively, D is TRBD1 (5 bases). V lost 3 bases and J lost 7, with 12 bases in between. The CDR3 runs to 14 residues. Per germline, CDR1 LGHNA and CDR2 YNFKEQ. The CDR3, as DNA: TGTGCCAGCAGCCAGACAGAGAAGGGCGGGGAGCTGTTTTTT. Its translation is CASSQTEKGGELFF.

This clonotype has just a few counts. The J gene is TRBJ1-2, the V gene TRBV7-2; weak D call: TRBD1 (6 bases). CDR3 length: 15 amino acids. Trimming took 5 bases from V and 3 from J, leaving 16 bases between them. Germline CDR1 and CDR2: SGHTA and FQGNSA. CDR3 sequence reads: CASSRTGGADYGYTF. In DNA form, the CDR3 reads TGTGCCAGCAGCCGCACCGGGGGGGCGGACTATGGCTACACCTTC.

The J gene is TRBJ2-2, the V gene TRBV24-1; unclear D gene. The CDR3 sequence is 17 residues long. Germline-derived CDR1 and CDR2 are KGHDR and SFDVKD. V shed 0 bases and J shed 5 bases, with 15 bases lying between them. The chain's CDR3 is CATSDLQYTSDTGELFF. In DNA form, the CDR3 reads TGTGCCACCAGTGATTTGCAATACACTTCCGATACCGGGGAGCTGTTTTTT.

The chain employs TRBV6-5 and TRBJ2-3, with D maybe TRBD1 (8 bases). This CDR3 has 14 residues. With 6 bases removed from V and 4 bases from J, the gap between germline ends came to 14 bases. Germline V CDR1 and CDR2: MNHEY, SVGAGI. This chain's CDR3 is CASRLTGGADTQYF. The CDR3 bases are TGTGCCAGCAGATTAACAGGGGGGGCAGATACGCAGTATTTT.

At least ten counts were recorded for this clonotype. The chain uses TRBV12-3 or TRBV12-4 and TRBJ2-3; D not resolved. The CDR3 sequence is 14 residues long. V gave up 5 bases and J gave up 6 bases, with 15 bases separating them. The CDR3, as DNA: TGTGCCAGCAGTCCCAGGCCAGAAGTGGATACGCAGTATTTT. Translated, it gives CASSPRPEVDTQYF.

Only a few counts were recorded for this clonotype. The chain uses TRBV6-1 and TRBJ1-2, with a possible D match to TRBD1 (6 bases). The CDR3 runs 14 residues. Trimming shortened V by 5 bases and J by 8 bases, and 18 bases separated the two germline ends. Germline V gives CDR1 MNHNS, CDR2 SASEGT. The CDR3 bases are TGTGCCAGCAGTCAAAACCAGGGGACGGGAGGCTACACCTTC. Amino acid sequence: CASSQNQGTGGYTF.

The chain employs TRBV9 and TRBJ2-1; D is ambiguous. The CDR3 runs to 13 residues. Germline-derived CDR1 and CDR2 are SGDLS and YYNGEE. The germline V and J ends were trimmed by 4 bases and 5 bases, with 10 bases remaining between them. CDR3 in amino acids: CASSLEINNEQFF. The CDR3 DNA reads as TGTGCCAGCAGCCTCGAAATAAACAATGAGCAGTTCTTC.

The chain has TRBV18 and TRBJ2-2, with TRBD2 identical over 14 bases. The CDR3 runs to 18 residues. Trimming at V came to 3 bases and at J to 3 bases, leaving 6 bases not matched to a gene. Germline assignment: CDR1 KGHSH and CDR2 LQKENI. CDR3 sequence: CASSPPGLAGDDTGELFF. The CDR3 DNA follows: TGTGCCAGCTCACCTCCGGGACTAGCGGGAGACGACACCGGGGAGCTGTTTTTT.

The gene calls are TRBV6-1 and TRBJ1-1, with 8 bases aligning to TRBD1. This CDR3 contains 12 residues. Germline V gives CDR1 MNHNS, CDR2 SASEGT. The V segment lost 7 bases and the J segment 6 bases; nucleotides outside the gene matches: 4. CDR3 amino acids: CASTLQGAEAFF. DNA for the CDR3: TGTGCCAGCACTCTACAGGGGGCTGAAGCTTTCTTT.

This clonotype was picked up a small number of times. CDR3 nucleotides: TGCAGTGCTAGCGGGAGGCGCACAGATACGCAGTATTTT. Its protein is CSASGRRTDTQYF. The genes are TRBV20-1 and TRBJ2-3; 7 bases are a match to TRBD2. Germline trimming cut 3 bases from V and 1 base from J; bases unmatched to any gene: 1. Germline V gives CDR1 DFQATT, CDR2 SNEGSKA (reference sequence). This CDR3 region has 13 residues.

This clonotype was detected only a few times. This chain links TRBV7-9 with TRBJ1-1, with D possibly matching TRBD1 (5 bases). Per the germline V gene, CDR1 is SEHNR and CDR2 is FQNEAQ (reference sequence). The CDR3 runs to 14 residues. V was cut by 1 base and J by 7 bases, with 13 bases left in between. CDR3 DNA sequence: TGTGCCAGCAGCTTAGATGGGTCAGGGATTGAAGCTTTCTTT. This encodes CASSLDGSGIEAFF. The variable domain in full, completed from reference TRBV7-9 and TRBJ1-1, reads DTGVSQNPRHKITKRGQNVTFRCDPISEHNRLYWYRQTLGQGPEFLTYFQNEAQLEKSRLLSDRFSAERPKGSFSTLEIQRTEQGDSAMYLCASSLDGSGIEAFFGQGTRLTVV.

This clonotype came up a few times. This sequence joins TRBV4-1 and TRBJ2-5; the D is unclear. This CDR3 has 15 residues. Germline CDR1 is MGHRA and CDR2 is YSYEKL. Trimming left V 0 bases short and J 7 bases short, with 15 bases between. CDR3: CASSQDLGVPGTQYF. The DNA of the CDR3 is TGCGCCAGCAGCCAAGATTTAGGCGTTCCGGGGACCCAGTACTTC.